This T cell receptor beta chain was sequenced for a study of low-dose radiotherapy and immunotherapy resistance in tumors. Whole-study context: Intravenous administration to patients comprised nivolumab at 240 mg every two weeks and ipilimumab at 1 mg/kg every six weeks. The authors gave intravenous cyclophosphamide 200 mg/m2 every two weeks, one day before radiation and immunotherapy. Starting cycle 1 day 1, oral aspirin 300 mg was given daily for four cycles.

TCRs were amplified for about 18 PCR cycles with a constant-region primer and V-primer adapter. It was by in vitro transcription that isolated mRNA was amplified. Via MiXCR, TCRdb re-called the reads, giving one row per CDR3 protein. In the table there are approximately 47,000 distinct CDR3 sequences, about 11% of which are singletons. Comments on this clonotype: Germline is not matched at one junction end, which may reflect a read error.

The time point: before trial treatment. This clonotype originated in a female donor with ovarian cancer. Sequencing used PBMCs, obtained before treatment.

The CDR3 nucleotides are TGTGCCATCAGAGAGGGTCACACCGAGGAGCTGTTTTTT. This sequence encodes CAIREGHTEELFF. V and J are TRBV10-3 and TRBJ2-2, with a tentative D call TRBD2 (5 bases). CDR3 size: 13 residues. Germline lookup yields CDR1 ENHRY and CDR2 SYGVKD.